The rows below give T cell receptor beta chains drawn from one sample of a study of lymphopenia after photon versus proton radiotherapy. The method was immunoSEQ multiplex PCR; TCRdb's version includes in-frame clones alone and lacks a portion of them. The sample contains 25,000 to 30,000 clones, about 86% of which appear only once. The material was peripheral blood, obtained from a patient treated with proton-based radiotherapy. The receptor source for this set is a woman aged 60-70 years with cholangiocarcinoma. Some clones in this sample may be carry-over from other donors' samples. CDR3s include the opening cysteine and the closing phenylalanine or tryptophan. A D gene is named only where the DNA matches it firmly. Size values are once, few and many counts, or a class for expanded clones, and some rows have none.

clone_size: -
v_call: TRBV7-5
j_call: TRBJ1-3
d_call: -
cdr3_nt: TGTGCCAAGACAGGGACAGACCTTGGAAACACCATATATTTT
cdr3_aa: CAKTGTDLGNTIYF

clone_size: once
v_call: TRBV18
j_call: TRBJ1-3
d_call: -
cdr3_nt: TGTGCCAGCGCTCAGGATGCTGCTGGAAACACCATATATTTT
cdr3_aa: CASAQDAAGNTIYF

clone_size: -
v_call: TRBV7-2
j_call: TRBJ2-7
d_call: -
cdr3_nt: TGTGCCAGCAGCCTACTTGGTAGCGGAGCCTACGAGCAGTACTTC
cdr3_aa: CASSLLGSGAYEQYF

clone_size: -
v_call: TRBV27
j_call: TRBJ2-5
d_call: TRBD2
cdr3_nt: TGTGCCAGCAGTGGGCTAGCGGGAGAAGAGACCCAGTACTTC
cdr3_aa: CASSGLAGEETQYF

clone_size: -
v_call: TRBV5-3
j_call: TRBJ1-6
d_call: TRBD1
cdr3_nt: TGTGCCAGAAGCTGGTTCCGGGACAGCTATAATTCACCCCTCCACTTT
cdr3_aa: CARSWFRDSYNSPLHF

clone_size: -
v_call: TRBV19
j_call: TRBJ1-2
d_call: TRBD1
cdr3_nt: TGTGCCAGTAGCCCCGGGACAGGGTTAATCTTGGGGGGCTACACCTTC
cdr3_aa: CASSPGTGLILGGYTF

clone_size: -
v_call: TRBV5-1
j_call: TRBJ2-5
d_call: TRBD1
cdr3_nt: TGCGCCAGCAGCACACAGGGGGTGGCCCAGTACTTC
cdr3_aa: CASSTQGVAQYF

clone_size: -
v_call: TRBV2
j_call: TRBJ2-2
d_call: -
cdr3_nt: TGTGCCACCCGAGGGGAGGCGAACACCGGGGAGCTGTTTTTT
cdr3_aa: CATRGEANTGELFF

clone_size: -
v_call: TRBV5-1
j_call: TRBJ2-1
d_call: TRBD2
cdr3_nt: TGCGCCAGCAGCTTGGCCCCTAGCGGGGGGGAGAGGAAGCAGTTCTTC
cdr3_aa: CASSLAPSGGERKQFF

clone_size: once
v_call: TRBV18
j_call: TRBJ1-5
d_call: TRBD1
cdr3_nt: TGTGCCAGCTCACGGACAGGGAGCAATCAGCCCCAGCATTTT
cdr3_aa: CASSRTGSNQPQHF

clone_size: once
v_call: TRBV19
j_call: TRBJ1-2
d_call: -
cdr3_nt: TGTGCCAGTAGACAACAGGGAATCTATGGCTACACCTTC
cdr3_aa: CASRQQGIYGYTF

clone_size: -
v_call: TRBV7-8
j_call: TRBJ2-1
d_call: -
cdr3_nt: TGTGCCAGCCGCTACTCCCGGGACCCGATAAGGGGTTACAATGAGCAGTTCTTC
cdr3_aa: CASRYSRDPIRGYNEQFF

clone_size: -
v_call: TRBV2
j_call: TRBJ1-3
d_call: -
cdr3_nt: TGTGCCAGCAGTGGGGCAGAAGGAAACACCATATATTTT
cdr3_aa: CASSGAEGNTIYF

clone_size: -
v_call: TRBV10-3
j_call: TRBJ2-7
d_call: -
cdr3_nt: TGTGCCATCTCGAGAGGGGACCACTACGAGCAGTACTTC
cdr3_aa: CAISRGDHYEQYF

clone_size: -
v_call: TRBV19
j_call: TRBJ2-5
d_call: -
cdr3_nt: TGTGCCAGTACCCAGGGGATCGGTGAGGAGACCCAGTACTTC
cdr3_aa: CASTQGIGEETQYF

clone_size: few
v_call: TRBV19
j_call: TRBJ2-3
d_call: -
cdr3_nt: TGTGCCAGTCGGGCCACAGATACGCAGTATTTT
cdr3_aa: CASRATDTQYF

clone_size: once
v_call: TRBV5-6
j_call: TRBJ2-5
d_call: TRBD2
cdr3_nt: TGTGCCAGCAGCTTGGCCGGCGGGAGCCAAGAGACCCAGTACTTC
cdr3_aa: CASSLAGGSQETQYF

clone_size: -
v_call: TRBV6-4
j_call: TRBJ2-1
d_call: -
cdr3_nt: TGTGCCAGCAGCGAGGTTAGGACACCCATTTACAATGAGCAGTTCTTC
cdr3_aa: CASSEVRTPIYNEQFF

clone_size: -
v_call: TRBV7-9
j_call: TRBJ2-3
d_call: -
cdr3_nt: TGTGCCAGCAGCTTAGTGGAGACGGGTACGCAGTATTTT
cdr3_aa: CASSLVETGTQYF

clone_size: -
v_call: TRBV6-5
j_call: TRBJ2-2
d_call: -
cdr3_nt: TGTGCCAGCAGTTACCTTATACCCACCGGGGAGCTGTTTTTT
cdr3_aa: CASSYLIPTGELFF

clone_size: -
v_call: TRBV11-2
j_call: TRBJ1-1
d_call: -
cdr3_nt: TGTGCCAGCAGCTTATACACTGAAGCTTTCTTT
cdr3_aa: CASSLYTEAFF

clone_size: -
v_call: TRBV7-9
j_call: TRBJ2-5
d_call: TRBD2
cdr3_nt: TGTGCCAGCAGCCACCGGGGACTAGGCGAAGAGACCCAGTACTTC
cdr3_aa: CASSHRGLGEETQYF

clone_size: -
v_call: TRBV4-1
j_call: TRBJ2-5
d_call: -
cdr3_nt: TGCGCCAGCAGCCAAGACGGCAGCCACAGGGAGACCCAGTACTTC
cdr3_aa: CASSQDGSHRETQYF

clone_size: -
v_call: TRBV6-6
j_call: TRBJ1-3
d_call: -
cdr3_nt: TGTGCCAGCAGTTACACACAGAACTCTGGAAACACCATATATTTT
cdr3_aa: CASSYTQNSGNTIYF

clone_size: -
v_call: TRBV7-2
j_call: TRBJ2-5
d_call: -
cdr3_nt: TGTGCCAGCAGCTTAGGCCTGGGGAAGGAGACCCAGTACTTC
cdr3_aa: CASSLGLGKETQYF

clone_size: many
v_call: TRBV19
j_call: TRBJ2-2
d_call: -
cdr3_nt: TGTGCCAGTAGTATAGGGGCAGGGGCGAGCGGGGAGCTGTTTTTT
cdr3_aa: CASSIGAGASGELFF

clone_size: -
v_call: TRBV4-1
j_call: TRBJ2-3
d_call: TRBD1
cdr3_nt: TGCGCCACCCTCGACAGGGGGCGCTCAGATACGCAGTATTTT
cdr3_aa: CATLDRGRSDTQYF

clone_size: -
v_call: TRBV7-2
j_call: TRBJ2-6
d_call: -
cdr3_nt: TGTGCCAGCAGCTCTATCTCCTCTGGGGCCAACGTCCTGACTTTC
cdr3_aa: CASSSISSGANVLTF

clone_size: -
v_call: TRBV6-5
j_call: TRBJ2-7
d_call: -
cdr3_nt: TGTGCCAGCGCGAGGGAGGCCCTCTACGAGCAGTACTTC
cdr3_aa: CASAREALYEQYF

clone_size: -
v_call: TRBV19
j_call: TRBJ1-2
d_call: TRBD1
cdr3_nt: TGTGCCAGTAGTGCTTCCGGGACAGTTCCCCCGGCCTATGGCTACACCTTC
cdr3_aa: CASSASGTVPPAYGYTF

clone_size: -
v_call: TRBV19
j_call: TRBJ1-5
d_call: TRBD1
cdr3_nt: TGTGCCAGTAGAAGATTCTCCGGACAGGGGAATCAGCCCCAGCATTTT
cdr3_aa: CASRRFSGQGNQPQHF

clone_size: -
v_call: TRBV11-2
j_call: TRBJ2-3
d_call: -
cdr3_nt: TGTGCCAGCAGCTTAGATTTGGATACGCAGTATTTT
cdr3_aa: CASSLDLDTQYF

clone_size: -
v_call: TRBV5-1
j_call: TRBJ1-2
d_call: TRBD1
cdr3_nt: TGCGCCAGCAGCGCCAGTCGGGGACAGGGGGTCCTTGGCTACACCTTC
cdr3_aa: CASSASRGQGVLGYTF

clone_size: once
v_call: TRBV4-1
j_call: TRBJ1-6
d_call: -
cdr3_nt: TGCGCCAGCAGCCAAGTAATACTATTTTCACCCCTCCACTTT
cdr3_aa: CASSQVILFSPLHF

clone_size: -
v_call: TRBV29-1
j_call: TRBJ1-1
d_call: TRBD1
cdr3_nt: TGCAGCGTAGACAGGGTGAACACTGAAGCTTTCTTT
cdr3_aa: CSVDRVNTEAFF

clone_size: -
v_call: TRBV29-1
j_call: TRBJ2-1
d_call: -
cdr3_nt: TGCAGCGTATTAGCGCTTAGCTCCTACAATGAGCAGTTCTTC
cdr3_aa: CSVLALSSYNEQFF

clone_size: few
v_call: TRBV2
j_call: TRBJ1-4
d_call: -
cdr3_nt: TGTGCCAGCAGTGGGAGGGCGGTCACCGTTTTT
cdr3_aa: CASSGRAVTVF

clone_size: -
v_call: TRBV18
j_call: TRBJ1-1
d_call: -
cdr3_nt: TGTGCCAGCTCTGCTAACCTGAACACTGAAGCTTTCTTT
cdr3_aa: CASSANLNTEAFF

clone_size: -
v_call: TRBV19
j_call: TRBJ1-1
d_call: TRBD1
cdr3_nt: TGTGCCAGTAACCCGGGACAGGGTAGGAGAGAAGCTTTCTTT
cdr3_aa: CASNPGQGRREAFF

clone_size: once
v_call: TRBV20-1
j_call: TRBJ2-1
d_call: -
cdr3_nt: TGCAGTGCTAGAGGGGACAATGAGCAGTTCTTC
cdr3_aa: CSARGDNEQFF

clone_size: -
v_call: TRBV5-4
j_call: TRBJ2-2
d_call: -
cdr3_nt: TGTGCCAGCAGCTTTCAGGGGCGAGGGTACACCGGGGAGCTGTTTTTT
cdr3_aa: CASSFQGRGYTGELFF

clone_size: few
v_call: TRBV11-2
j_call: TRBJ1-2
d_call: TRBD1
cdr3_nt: TGTGCCAGCAGCGTTACCCAGCCCGGGACAGGGGGTAGACTCGGCTACACCTTC
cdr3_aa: CASSVTQPGTGGRLGYTF

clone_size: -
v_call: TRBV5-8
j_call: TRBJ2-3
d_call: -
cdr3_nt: TGTGCCAGCAGCTTGGACAGGGTAGTAACAGATACGCAGTATTTT
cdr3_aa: CASSLDRVVTDTQYF

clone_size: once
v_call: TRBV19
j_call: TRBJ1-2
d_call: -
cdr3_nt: TGTGCCAGTACCCCTCGGAGGGGCCCTTCGGACTATGGCTACACCTTC
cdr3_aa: CASTPRRGPSDYGYTF

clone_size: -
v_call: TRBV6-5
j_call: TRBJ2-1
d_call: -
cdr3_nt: TGTGCCAGCAGTTACAGTAGCACCTCCTACAATGAGCAGTTCTTC
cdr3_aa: CASSYSSTSYNEQFF